These T cell receptor beta chains were read from a single sample in a study of identical twins. TCRdb fed the 5' RACE reads into MiXCR, producing one record per CDR3 protein. Of 700,000 to 950,000 distinct CDR3 sequences in the sample, about 12% were seen once. A further study also used this sample, focusing on yellow fever vaccine responses in identical twins.

Input material: PBMCs. The receptor source for this set is a woman under 30 in good health. The CDR3 runs from the conserved cysteine through the conserved F or W. A D gene is named only where the DNA matches it firmly. The listing skips clone size in some rows; elsewhere it reads once, few, many or a size class.

few	18	TRBV5-1	TRBJ2-1	-	CASSWTASGPASYNEQFF	TGCGCCAGCAGCTGGACAGCCTCAGGGCCGGCCTCCTACAATGAGCAGTTCTTC
many	12	TRBV4-1	TRBJ2-1	-	CASSQAGNEQFF	TGCGCCAGCAGCCAAGCAGGTAATGAGCAGTTCTTC
-	15	TRBV15	TRBJ2-1	TRBD2	CATSRVPGTINEQFF	TGTGCCACCAGCAGAGTCCCCGGGACTATCAATGAGCAGTTCTTC
many	12	TRBV10-3	TRBJ1-1	-	CARKGWDTEAFF	TGTGCCAGAAAGGGGTGGGACACTGAAGCTTTCTTT
-	15	TRBV4-1	TRBJ1-6	-	CASSQAGASSSPLHF	TGCGCCAGCAGCCAAGCGGGGGCCTCTAGTTCACCCCTCCACTTT
few	12	TRBV12-3/TRBV12-4	TRBJ2-2	-	CASSFRVGELFF	TGTGCCAGCAGTTTTCGCGTCGGGGAGCTGTTTTTT
few	17	TRBV12-3/TRBV12-4	TRBJ2-1	TRBD2	CASSFRRLAGGYNEQFF	TGTGCCAGCAGCTTTCGTCGACTAGCGGGAGGGTACAATGAGCAGTTCTTC
few	14	TRBV20-1	TRBJ2-1	TRBD2	CSASVSGRAQGQFF	TGCAGTGCTAGCGTATCCGGGAGGGCCCAAGGGCAGTTCTTC
few	14	TRBV5-1	TRBJ1-1	-	CASSTTAQTRRAFF	TGCGCCAGCAGCACCACTGCCCAAACCCGACGGGCTTTCTTT
-	18	TRBV7-2	TRBJ2-2	-	CASSLSSWGDTNTGELFF	TGTGCCAGCAGCTTATCGTCCTGGGGAGATACGAACACCGGGGAGCTGTTTTTT
-	15	TRBV3-1	TRBJ2-7	-	CASSHESPQRGGQYF	TGTGCCAGCAGCCATGAATCCCCACAACGTGGGGGCCAGTACTTC
few	13	TRBV7-3	TRBJ2-1	-	CASSPNLISEQFF	TGTGCCAGCAGCCCCAACTTGATTTCTGAGCAGTTCTTC
-	14	TRBV18	TRBJ2-2	-	CASSPPEATGELFF	TGTGCCAGCTCACCACCGGAGGCCACCGGGGAGCTGTTTTTT
-	16	TRBV7-9	TRBJ1-4	-	CASSYREEATNEKLFF	TGTGCCAGCAGCTACAGGGAGGAAGCAACTAATGAAAAACTGTTTTTT
few	13	TRBV28	TRBJ1-2	-	CASTPTAIYGYTF	TGTGCCAGCACCCCGACCGCAATCTATGGCTACACCTTC
-	15	TRBV4-1	TRBJ2-7	TRBD1	CASSQDEQGAREQYF	TGCGCCAGCAGCCAAGATGAGCAGGGGGCGCGGGAGCAGTACTTC
-	15	TRBV4-1	TRBJ1-4	-	CASSQDWGTNEKLFF	TGCGCCAGCAGCCAAGATTGGGGGACTAATGAAAAACTGTTTTTT
-	15	TRBV12-3/TRBV12-4	TRBJ2-7	TRBD2	CASSREAVQIYEQYF	TGTGCCAGCAGTCGGGAGGCCGTCCAAATCTACGAGCAGTACTTC
many	11	TRBV25-1	TRBJ1-1	-	CASSPITEAFF	TGTGCCAGCAGTCCCATCACTGAAGCTTTCTTT
-	18	TRBV2	TRBJ2-4	TRBD2	CASRVASGSNFGKNIQYF	TGTGCCAGCAGAGTTGCTAGCGGGAGTAATTTCGGCAAAAACATTCAGTACTTC
few	15	TRBV12-5	TRBJ2-7	TRBD1	CASGLVEDRGYEQYF	TGTGCTAGTGGTTTGGTAGAGGACAGGGGCTACGAGCAGTACTTC
-	18	TRBV5-5	TRBJ2-1	TRBD2	CASSLVVTSGQFYNEQFF	TGTGCCAGCAGCTTGGTTGTTACTAGCGGCCAATTCTACAATGAGCAGTTCTTC
-	14	TRBV29-1	TRBJ2-3	-	CSVDRPAKSEAQYF	TGCAGCGTTGACCGACCAGCGAAGTCCGAGGCGCAGTATTTT
-	14	TRBV12-3/TRBV12-4	TRBJ1-3	TRBD1	CASSRTGGGNTIYF	TGTGCCAGCAGCCGGACAGGCGGTGGAAACACCATATATTTT
-	15	TRBV5-6	TRBJ2-1	TRBD1	CASSLGTGGLDEQFF	TGTGCCAGCAGCTTAGGGACAGGGGGCTTGGATGAGCAGTTCTTC
few	15	TRBV28	TRBJ2-7	-	CASSFSRVIHYEQYF	TGTGCCAGCAGTTTTAGCAGGGTAATTCACTACGAGCAGTACTTC
-	14	TRBV5-1	TRBJ2-7	TRBD2	CASTSGSGSYEQYF	TGCGCCAGCACGAGCGGGAGCGGCTCCTACGAGCAGTACTTC
-	16	TRBV10-3	TRBJ2-2	TRBD1	CAISKTDRGDTGELFF	TGTGCCATCAGTAAAACCGACAGGGGGGACACCGGGGAGCTGTTTTTT
few	19	TRBV4-1	TRBJ2-3	TRBD2	CASSLTGLAGFISTDTQYF	TGCGCCAGCAGCCTTACGGGACTAGCGGGGTTTATCAGCACAGATACGCAGTATTTT
many	16	TRBV7-2	TRBJ2-1	-	CASSLEGSSSYNEQFF	TGTGCCAGCAGCTTAGAAGGGTCGAGCTCCTACAATGAGCAGTTCTTC
many	16	TRBV12-3/TRBV12-4	TRBJ2-3	-	CASSFQGKISTDTQYF	TGTGCCAGCAGTTTTCAGGGGAAGATCAGCACAGATACGCAGTATTTT
-	16	TRBV7-9	TRBJ2-3	-	CASSLYIPVGPDTQYF	TGTGCCAGCAGCTTATATATCCCCGTGGGCCCAGATACGCAGTATTTT
-	13	TRBV29-1	TRBJ2-2	-	CSVEDLWGGELFF	TGCAGCGTTGAAGATTTGTGGGGCGGGGAGCTGTTTTTT
-	19	TRBV7-9	TRBJ2-6	-	CASSVSISPATSGANVLTF	TGTGCCAGCAGCGTTTCGATAAGTCCTGCGACCTCTGGGGCCAACGTCCTGACTTTC
many	14	TRBV4-1	TRBJ2-2	-	CASSPRDFTGELFF	TGCGCCAGCAGCCCCCGGGATTTCACCGGGGAGCTGTTTTTT
-	14	TRBV27	TRBJ1-6	-	CASRPRGEDSPLHF	TGTGCCAGCAGACCCAGGGGAGAGGATTCACCCCTCCACTTT
-	18	TRBV10-3	TRBJ2-3	TRBD2	CAISGSGGPGIRTDTQYF	TGTGCCATCAGTGGTAGCGGGGGCCCGGGGATAAGAACAGATACGCAGTATTTT
many	15	TRBV7-7	TRBJ2-1	-	CASSETDSSYNEQFF	TGTGCCAGCAGTGAGACGGACAGTTCCTACAATGAGCAGTTCTTC
few	16	TRBV7-6	TRBJ2-5	TRBD1	CASSFGTGRIGETQYF	TGTGCCAGCAGCTTCGGGACAGGACGAATTGGGGAGACCCAGTACTTC
-	15	TRBV28	TRBJ1-5	-	CASSGRARFYQPQHF	TGTGCCAGCAGTGGTCGGGCCAGATTTTATCAGCCCCAGCATTTT
-	16	TRBV12-3/TRBV12-4	TRBJ2-5	TRBD2	CASSRNSGLPQETQYF	TGTGCCAGCAGCCGCAACTCGGGACTACCTCAAGAGACCCAGTACTTC
-	15	TRBV6-1	TRBJ1-2	TRBD1	CASRFEQGRPGGYTF	TGTGCCAGCAGATTCGAACAGGGGCGCCCGGGTGGCTACACCTTC
-	15	TRBV5-6	TRBJ2-5	-	CASSAHLTHQETQYF	TGTGCCAGCAGCGCCCACTTGACACACCAAGAGACCCAGTACTTC
few	16	TRBV7-3	TRBJ2-7	-	CASSLIRTEYSPEQYF	TGTGCCAGCAGCTTAATACGGACCGAATACTCCCCCGAGCAGTACTTC
-	14	TRBV10-3	TRBJ2-1	TRBD2	CAIGGLAGVNEQFF	TGTGCCATCGGCGGACTAGCGGGGGTGAATGAGCAGTTCTTC
-	13	TRBV15	TRBJ2-1	-	CATSRETYNEQFF	TGTGCCACCAGCAGAGAAACTTACAATGAGCAGTTCTTC
few	15	TRBV18	TRBJ2-1	TRBD2	CASSPIIGTSGEQFF	TGTGCCAGCTCACCGATTATAGGGACTAGCGGTGAGCAGTTCTTC
many	15	TRBV28	TRBJ2-7	-	CASSLGDRSTYEQYF	TGTGCCAGCAGTTTAGGGGACCGGAGCACCTACGAGCAGTACTTC
-	14	TRBV5-1	TRBJ2-1	TRBD1	CASSSGQGVNEQFF	TGCGCCAGCAGCTCCGGACAGGGGGTCAATGAGCAGTTCTTC
many	12	TRBV7-9	TRBJ1-2	-	CASSLQNYGYTF	TGTGCCAGTAGCTTACAGAACTATGGCTACACCTTC
-	16	TRBV7-2	TRBJ1-1	TRBD1	CASSLAVTGGNTEAFF	TGTGCCAGCAGCTTAGCGGTCACAGGGGGAAACACTGAAGCTTTCTTT
-	12	TRBV28	TRBJ2-1	-	CAAAWQYNEQFF	TGTGCCGCGGCTTGGCAATACAATGAGCAGTTCTTC
many	13	TRBV3-1	TRBJ1-1	-	CASSQDSGMGAFF	TGTGCCAGCAGCCAAGATTCGGGGATGGGAGCTTTCTTT
many	15	TRBV12-3/TRBV12-4	TRBJ2-2	-	CASSPLPGDTGELFF	TGTGCCAGCAGCCCCCTCCCAGGGGACACCGGGGAGCTGTTTTTT
many	12	TRBV20-1	TRBJ1-2	-	CSATGDNYGYTF	TGCAGTGCTACCGGGGATAACTATGGCTACACCTTC
-	13	TRBV6-2/TRBV6-3	TRBJ2-3	-	CASSSQITDTQYF	TGTGCCAGCAGCTCCCAGATCACAGATACGCAGTATTTT
-	17	TRBV4-2	TRBJ2-1	TRBD2	CASSQGLAGGLKNEQFF	TGTGCCAGCAGCCAAGGACTAGCGGGGGGGCTTAAAAATGAGCAGTTCTTC
many	12	TRBV7-9	TRBJ2-2	-	CASSLPAGELFF	TGTGCCAGCAGCTTACCGGCCGGGGAGCTGTTTTTT
few	14	TRBV7-8	TRBJ2-5	-	CASRSARVQETQYF	TGTGCCAGCAGGTCAGCCCGGGTCCAAGAGACCCAGTACTTC